This TCR beta chain came from a study of shared clonotypes between healthy human individuals. Sequenced by immunoSEQ multiplex PCR; TCRdb stores in-frame clones only, minus some. The sample comprises about 680,000 clones, 92% of which are singletons, and approximately 22% rests with the top ten. Terminally differentiated effector memory CD45RA+ cells were excluded from the naive CD8 cells, which were CD45RO-negative and positively selected for CCR7. The V gene lost 2 bases and the J gene lost 1 base, with 21 bases spanning the gap. The CDR3 sequence is 18 residues long. The germline V gene has CDR1 MGHRA and CDR2 YSYEKL.

The clonotype was recovered from a man aged 30 to 45 in good health. The chain combines TRBV4-1 with TRBJ2-7; tentatively, D is TRBD2 (6 bases). Sequencing was carried out using naive CD8+ T cells sorted from blood. The CDR3, as DNA: TGCGCCAGCAGCCAATCGGAGCGCGGGACCTTGCTATCCTACGAGCAGTACTTC. As protein: CASSQSERGTLLSYEQYF.